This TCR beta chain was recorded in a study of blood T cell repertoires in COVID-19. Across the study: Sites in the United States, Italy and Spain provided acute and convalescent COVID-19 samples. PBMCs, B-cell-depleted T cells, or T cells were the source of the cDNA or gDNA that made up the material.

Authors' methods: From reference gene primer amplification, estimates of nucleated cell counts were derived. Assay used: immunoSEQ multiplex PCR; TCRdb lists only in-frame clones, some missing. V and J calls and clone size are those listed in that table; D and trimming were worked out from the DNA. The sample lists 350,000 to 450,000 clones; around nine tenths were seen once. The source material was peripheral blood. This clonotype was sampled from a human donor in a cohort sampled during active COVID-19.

CDR3 nucleotide sequence: TGCAGTGCTAGTTATGCGGGGGCCACCTACGAGCAGTACTTC. This codes for CSASYAGATYEQYF. The chain uses TRBV20-1 and TRBJ2-7; possible D gene TRBD2, 7 bases. The V gene's germline CDR1 is DFQATT and CDR2 SNEGSKA (reference sequence). V shed 3 bases and J shed 2 bases, with 14 bases lying between them. CDR3 length: 14 amino acids.